The source of this TCR beta chain is a study of T cells in Graves' hyperthyroidism and ophthalmopathy. A note on this clonotype: Its antigen is unidentified.

Researchers took RNA transcripts and amplified the TCR beta CDR3 regions from them. With the HTBI primer set, the TCR CDR3 went through a first round of RT-PCR. TCRdb redid the calling of the multiplex PCR reads with MiXCR, one entry per CDR3 protein. The repertoire holds about 610,000 distinct CDR3 sequences, with roughly 14% as singletons. Whole-study findings and limits: A 13 V-J signature model discriminated ophthalmopathy versus stable hyperthyroidism.

This CDR3 contains 17 residues. V was shortened by 3 bases and J by 0 bases, with 15 bases between the two germline ends. This chain links TRBV12-3 or TRBV12-4 with TRBJ1-5, with a possible D match to TRBD1 (5 bases). This TCR derives from a woman between 40 and 55 years old with Graves' ophthalmopathy. Sequencing used blood. The CDR3 DNA reads as TGTGCCAGCAGTTTTCGCCGAGCGGGGGGTAGCAATCAGCCCCAGCATTTT. It is translated as CASSFRRAGGSNQPQHF.